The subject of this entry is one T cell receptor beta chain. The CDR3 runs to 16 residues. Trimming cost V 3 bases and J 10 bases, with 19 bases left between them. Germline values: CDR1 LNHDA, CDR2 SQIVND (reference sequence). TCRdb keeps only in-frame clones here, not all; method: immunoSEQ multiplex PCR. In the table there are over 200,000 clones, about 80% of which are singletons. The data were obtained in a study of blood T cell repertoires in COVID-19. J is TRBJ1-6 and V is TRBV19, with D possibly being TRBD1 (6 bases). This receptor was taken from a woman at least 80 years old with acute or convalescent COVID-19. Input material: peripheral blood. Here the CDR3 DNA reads TGTGCCAGTAGTATCGTAACAGGGCTTCCTGGGTCACCCCTCCACTTT. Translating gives CASSIVTGLPGSPLHF.